Described below is a single T cell receptor beta chain sequence and its context. The treatment is: oral pan-JAK inhibitor, 5-10 mg twice daily. The germline CDR1 and CDR2 sequences are SGHAT and FQNNGV. This CDR3 is 15 amino acids long. The trim removed 4 bases at V and 4 bases at J, leaving 8 bases unmatched. RNA was extracted and reverse transcribed into cDNA as the sequencing template. Some clones are missing from TCRdb's copy, which holds only in-frame ones; the method was immunoSEQ multiplex PCR. The sample contains roughly 100,000 clones, more than 75% of which appear only once. This entry is derived from a study of CD8+ T cells in alopecia areata.

The TCR was taken from a human donor with alopecia areata. The genes are TRBV11-2 and TRBJ2-5; 8 bases fit TRBD2. This sample comprised CD8+ T cells sorted from blood, obtained at approximately week 31, from a patient treated with tofacitinib. CDR3 nucleotides: TGTGCCAGCAGCTCTCAGCGGGAGCTAAGAGAGACCCAGTACTTC. This encodes CASSSQRELRETQYF.